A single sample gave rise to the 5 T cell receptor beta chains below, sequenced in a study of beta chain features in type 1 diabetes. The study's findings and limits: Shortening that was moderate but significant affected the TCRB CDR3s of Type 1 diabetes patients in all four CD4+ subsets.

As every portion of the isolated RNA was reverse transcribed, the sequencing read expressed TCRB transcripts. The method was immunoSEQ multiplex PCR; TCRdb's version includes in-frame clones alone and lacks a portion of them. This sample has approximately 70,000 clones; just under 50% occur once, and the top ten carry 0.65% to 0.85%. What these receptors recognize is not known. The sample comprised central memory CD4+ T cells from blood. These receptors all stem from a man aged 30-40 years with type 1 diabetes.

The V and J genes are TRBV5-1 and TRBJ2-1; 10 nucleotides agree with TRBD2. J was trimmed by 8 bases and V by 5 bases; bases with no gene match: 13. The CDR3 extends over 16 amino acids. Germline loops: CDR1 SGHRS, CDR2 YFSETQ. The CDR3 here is CASSYLSGGIQDEQFF. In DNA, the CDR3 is TGCGCCAGCAGTTATCTTAGCGGGGGGATTCAAGATGAGCAGTTCTTC.

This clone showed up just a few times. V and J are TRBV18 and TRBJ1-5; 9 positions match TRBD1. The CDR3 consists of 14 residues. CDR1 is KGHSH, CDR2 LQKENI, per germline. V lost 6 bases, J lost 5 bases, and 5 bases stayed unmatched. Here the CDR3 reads CASSLDRGDQPQHF. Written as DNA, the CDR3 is TGTGCCAGCTCGCTCGACAGGGGGGATCAGCCCCAGCATTTT. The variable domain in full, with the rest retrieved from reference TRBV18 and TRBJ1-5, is NAGVMQNPRHLVRRRGQEARLRCSPMKGHSHVYWYRQLPEEGLKFMVYLQKENIIDESGMPKERFSAEFPKEGPSILRIQQVVRGDSAAYFCASSLDRGDQPQHFGDGTRLSIL.

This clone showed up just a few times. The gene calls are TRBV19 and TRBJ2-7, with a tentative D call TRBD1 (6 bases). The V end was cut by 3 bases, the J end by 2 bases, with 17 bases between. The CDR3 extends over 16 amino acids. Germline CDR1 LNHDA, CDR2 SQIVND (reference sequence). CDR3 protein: CASSIRLAGEPYEQYF. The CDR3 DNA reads TGTGCCAGTAGTATCCGTCTGGCAGGGGAACCCTACGAGCAGTACTTC.

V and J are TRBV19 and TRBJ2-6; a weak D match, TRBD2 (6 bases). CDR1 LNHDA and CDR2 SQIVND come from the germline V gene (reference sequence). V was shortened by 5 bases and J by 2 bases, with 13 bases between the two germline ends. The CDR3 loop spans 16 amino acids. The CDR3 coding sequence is TGTGCCAGTAGTTTCCCCGGGGGAGCTGGGGCCAACGTCCTGACTTTC. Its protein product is CASSFPGGAGANVLTF.

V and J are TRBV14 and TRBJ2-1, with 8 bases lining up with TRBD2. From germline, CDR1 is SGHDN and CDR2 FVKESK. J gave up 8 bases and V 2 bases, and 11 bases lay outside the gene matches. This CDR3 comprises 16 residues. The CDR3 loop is CASSQRLASIRDEQFF. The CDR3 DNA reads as TGTGCCAGCAGCCAACGACTAGCGAGCATCCGCGATGAGCAGTTCTTC. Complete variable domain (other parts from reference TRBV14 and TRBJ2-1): EAGVTQFPSHSVIEKGQTVTLRCDPISGHDNLYWYRRVMGKEIKFLLHFVKESKQDESGMPNNRFLAERTGGTYSTLKVQPAELEDSGVYFCASSQRLASIRDEQFFGPGTRLTVL.